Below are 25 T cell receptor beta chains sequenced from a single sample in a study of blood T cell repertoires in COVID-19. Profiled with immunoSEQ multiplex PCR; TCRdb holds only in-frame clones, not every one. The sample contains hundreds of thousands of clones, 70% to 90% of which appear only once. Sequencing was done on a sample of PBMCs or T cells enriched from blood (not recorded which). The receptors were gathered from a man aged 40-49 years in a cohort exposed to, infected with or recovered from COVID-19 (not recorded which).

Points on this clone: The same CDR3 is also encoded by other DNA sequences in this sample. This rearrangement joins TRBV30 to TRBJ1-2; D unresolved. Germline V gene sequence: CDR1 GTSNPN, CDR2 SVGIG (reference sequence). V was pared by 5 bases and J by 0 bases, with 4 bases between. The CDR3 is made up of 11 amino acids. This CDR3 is CAWSTNYGYTF. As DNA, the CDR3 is TGTGCCTGGTCAACTAACTATGGCTACACCTTC. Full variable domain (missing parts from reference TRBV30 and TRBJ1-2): SQTIHQWPATLVQPVGSPLSLECTVEGTSNPNLYWYRQAAGRGLQLLFYSVGIGQISSEVPQNLSASRPQDRQFILSSKKLLLSDSGFYLCAWSTNYGYTFGSGTRLTVV.

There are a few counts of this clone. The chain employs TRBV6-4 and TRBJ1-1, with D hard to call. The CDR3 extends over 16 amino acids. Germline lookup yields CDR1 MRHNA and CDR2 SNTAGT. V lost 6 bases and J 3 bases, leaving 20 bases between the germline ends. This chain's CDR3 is CASSSSPGVLYTEAFF. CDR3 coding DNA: TGTGCCAGCAGCTCATCGCCCGGAGTTTTATACACTGAAGCTTTCTTT.

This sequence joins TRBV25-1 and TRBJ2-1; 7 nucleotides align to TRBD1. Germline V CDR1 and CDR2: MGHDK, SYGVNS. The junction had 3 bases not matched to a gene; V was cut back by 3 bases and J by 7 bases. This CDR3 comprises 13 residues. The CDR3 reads CASSDIRGNEQFF. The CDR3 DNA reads TGTGCCAGCAGTGACATCAGGGGGAATGAGCAGTTCTTC.

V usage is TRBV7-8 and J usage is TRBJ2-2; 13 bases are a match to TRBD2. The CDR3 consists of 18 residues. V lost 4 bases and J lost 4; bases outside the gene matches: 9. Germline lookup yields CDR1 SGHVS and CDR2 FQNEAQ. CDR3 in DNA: TGTGCCAGCAGCTCCACGACTAGCGGGAGGTTGGTCACCGGGGAGCTGTTTTTT. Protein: CASSSTTSGRLVTGELFF.

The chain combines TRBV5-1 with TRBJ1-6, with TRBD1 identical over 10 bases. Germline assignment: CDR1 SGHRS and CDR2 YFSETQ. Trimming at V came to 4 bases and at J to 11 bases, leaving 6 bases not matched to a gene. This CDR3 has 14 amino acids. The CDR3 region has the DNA TGCGCCAGCAGCCAAGGGACAGGGGATCCACCCCTCCACTTT. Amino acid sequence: CASSQGTGDPPLHF.

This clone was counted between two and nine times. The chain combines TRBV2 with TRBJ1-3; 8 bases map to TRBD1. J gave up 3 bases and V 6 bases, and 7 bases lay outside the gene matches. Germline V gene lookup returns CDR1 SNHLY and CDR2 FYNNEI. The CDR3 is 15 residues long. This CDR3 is CASSRQQGGGNTIYF. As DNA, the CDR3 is TGTGCCAGCAGCCGGCAACAGGGGGGTGGAAACACCATATATTTT.

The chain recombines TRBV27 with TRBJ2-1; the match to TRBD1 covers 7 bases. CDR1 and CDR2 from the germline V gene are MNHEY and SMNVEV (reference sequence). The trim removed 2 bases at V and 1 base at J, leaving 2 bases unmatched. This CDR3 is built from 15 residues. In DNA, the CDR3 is TGTGCCAGCAGTTTAGACAGGGTTTCCTACAATGAGCAGTTCTTC. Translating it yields CASSLDRVSYNEQFF.

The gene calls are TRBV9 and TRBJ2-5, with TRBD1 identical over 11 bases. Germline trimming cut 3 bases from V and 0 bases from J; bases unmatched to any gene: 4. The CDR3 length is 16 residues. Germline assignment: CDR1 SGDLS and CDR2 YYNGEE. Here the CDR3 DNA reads TGTGCCAGCAGCGAGGGGACAGGGGGGAACCAAGAGACCCAGTACTTC. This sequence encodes CASSEGTGGNQETQYF. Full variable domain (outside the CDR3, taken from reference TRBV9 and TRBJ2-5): DSGVTQTPKHLITATGQRVTLRCSPRSGDLSVYWYQQSLDQGLQFLIQYYNGEERAKGNILERFSAQQFPDLHSELNLSSLELGDSALYFCASSEGTGGNQETQYFGPGTRLLVL.

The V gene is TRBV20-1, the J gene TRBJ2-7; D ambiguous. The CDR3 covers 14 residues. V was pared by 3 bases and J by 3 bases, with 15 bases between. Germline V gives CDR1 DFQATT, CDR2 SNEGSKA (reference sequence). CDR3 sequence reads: CSASGPRGGYEQYF. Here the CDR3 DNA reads TGCAGTGCTAGTGGCCCCCGAGGCGGCTACGAGCAGTACTTC.

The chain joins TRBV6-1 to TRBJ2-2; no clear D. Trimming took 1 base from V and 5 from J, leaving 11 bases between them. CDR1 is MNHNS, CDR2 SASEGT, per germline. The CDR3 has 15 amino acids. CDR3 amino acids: CASSEGHRVTGELFF. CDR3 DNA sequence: TGTGCCAGCAGTGAAGGACATCGAGTGACCGGGGAGCTGTTTTTT.

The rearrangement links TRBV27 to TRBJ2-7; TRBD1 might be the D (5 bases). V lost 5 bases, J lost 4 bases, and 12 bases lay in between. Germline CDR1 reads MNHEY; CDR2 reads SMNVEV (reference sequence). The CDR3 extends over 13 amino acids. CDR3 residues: CASSAKGLYEQYF. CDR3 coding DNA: TGTGCCAGCAGTGCAAAGGGGTTGTACGAGCAGTACTTC.

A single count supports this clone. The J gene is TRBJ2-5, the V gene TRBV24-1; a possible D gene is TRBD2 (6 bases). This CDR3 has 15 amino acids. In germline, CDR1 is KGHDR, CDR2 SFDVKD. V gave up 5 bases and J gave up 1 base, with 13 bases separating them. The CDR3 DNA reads TGTGCCACCAGTGTCGGTGGGAGGACCCAAGAGACCCAGTACTTC. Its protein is CATSVGGRTQETQYF.

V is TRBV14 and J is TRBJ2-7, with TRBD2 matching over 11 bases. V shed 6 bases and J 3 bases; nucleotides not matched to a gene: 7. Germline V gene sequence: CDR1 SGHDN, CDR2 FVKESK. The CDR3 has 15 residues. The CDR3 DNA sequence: TGTGCCAGCAGTTCCGGGACTAGCGGATACTACGAGCAGTACTTC. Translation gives CASSSGTSGYYEQYF.

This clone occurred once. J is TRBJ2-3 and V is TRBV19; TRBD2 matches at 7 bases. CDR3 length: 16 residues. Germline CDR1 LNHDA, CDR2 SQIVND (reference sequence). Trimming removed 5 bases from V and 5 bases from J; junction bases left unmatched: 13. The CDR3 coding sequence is TGTGCCAGTAGTGGCAGATCGCGCGGGAGTCTAGATACGCAGTATTTT. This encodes CASSGRSRGSLDTQYF. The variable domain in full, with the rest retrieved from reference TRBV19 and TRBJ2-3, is DGGITQSPKYLFRKEGQNVTLSCEQNLNHDAMYWYRQDPGQGLRLIYYSQIVNDFQKGDIAEGYSVSREKKESFPLTVTSAQKNPTAFYLCASSGRSRGSLDTQYFGPGTRLTVL.

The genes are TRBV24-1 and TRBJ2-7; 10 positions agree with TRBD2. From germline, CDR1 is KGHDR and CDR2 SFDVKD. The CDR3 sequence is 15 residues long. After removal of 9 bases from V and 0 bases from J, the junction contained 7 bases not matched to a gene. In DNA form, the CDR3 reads TGTGCCACCCCCCAAGCGGGAGGGTACTCCTACGAGCAGTACTTC. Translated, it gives CATPQAGGYSYEQYF.

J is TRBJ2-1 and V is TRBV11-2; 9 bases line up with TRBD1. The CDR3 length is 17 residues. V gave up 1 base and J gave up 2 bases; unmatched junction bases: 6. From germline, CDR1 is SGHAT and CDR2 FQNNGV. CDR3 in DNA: TGTGCCAGCAGCTTAGGAACGGGACAGGGCACCTACAATGAGCAGTTCTTC. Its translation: CASSLGTGQGTYNEQFF. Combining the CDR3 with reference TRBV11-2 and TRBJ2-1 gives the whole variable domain EAGVAQSPRYKIIEKRQSVAFWCNPISGHATLYWYQQILGQGPKLLIQFQNNGVVDDSQLPKDRFSAERLKGVDSTLKIQPAKLEDSAVYLCASSLGTGQGTYNEQFFGPGTRLTVL.

The CDR3 bases are TGTGCCAGCAGCCTCCGGACTAGTCTTCAAGAGACCCAGTACTTC. Protein: CASSLRTSLQETQYF. This chain joins TRBV6-2 or TRBV6-3 and TRBJ2-5, with TRBD2 matching 7 bases. The CDR3 consists of 15 residues. Germline lookup yields CDR1 MNHEY and CDR2 SVGEGT. With V trimmed by 6 bases and J by 2 bases, 9 bases remained unmatched.

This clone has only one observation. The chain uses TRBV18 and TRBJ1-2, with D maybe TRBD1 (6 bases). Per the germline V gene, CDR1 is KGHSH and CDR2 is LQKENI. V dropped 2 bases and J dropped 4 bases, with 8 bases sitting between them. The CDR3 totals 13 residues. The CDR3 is CASSPGGPYGYTF. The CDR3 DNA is TGTGCCAGCTCACCAGGGGGCCCCTATGGCTACACCTTC.

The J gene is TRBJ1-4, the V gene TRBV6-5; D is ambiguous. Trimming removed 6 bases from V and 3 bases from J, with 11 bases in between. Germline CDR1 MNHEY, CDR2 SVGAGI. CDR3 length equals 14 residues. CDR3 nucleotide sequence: TGTGCCAGCAGCGCGGGCGTTGCTAATGAAAAACTGTTTTTT. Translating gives CASSAGVANEKLFF.

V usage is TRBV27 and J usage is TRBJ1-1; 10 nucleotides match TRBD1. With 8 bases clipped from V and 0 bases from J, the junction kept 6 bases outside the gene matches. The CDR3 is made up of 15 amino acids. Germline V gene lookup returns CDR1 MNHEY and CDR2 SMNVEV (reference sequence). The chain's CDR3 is CASRDRGMMNTEAFF. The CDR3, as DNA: TGTGCCAGCCGGGACAGGGGTATGATGAACACTGAAGCTTTCTTT.

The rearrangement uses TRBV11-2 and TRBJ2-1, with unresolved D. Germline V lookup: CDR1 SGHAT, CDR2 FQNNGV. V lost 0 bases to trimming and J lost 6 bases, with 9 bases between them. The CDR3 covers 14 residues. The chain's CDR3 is CASSLEAITNEQFF. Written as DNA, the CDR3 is TGTGCCAGCAGCTTAGAAGCTATCACCAATGAGCAGTTCTTC. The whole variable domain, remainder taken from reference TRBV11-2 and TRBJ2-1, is EAGVAQSPRYKIIEKRQSVAFWCNPISGHATLYWYQQILGQGPKLLIQFQNNGVVDDSQLPKDRFSAERLKGVDSTLKIQPAKLEDSAVYLCASSLEAITNEQFFGPGTRLTVL.

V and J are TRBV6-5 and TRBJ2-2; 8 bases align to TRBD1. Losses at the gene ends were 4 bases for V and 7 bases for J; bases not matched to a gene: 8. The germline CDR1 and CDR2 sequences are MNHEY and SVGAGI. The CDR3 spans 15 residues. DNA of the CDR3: TGTGCCAGCAGTTCATCAGGGGGCGGGAACGGGGAGCTGTTTTTT. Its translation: CASSSSGGGNGELFF.

The CDR3 nucleotides read TGTGCCAGCAGTTACCTCCACCCGGGGACTGAAGCTTTCTTT. The encoded protein is CASSYLHPGTEAFF. This chain uses TRBV7-9 with TRBJ1-1; D unresolved. Per germline, CDR1 SEHNR and CDR2 FQNEAQ (reference sequence). V lost 6 bases and J 5 bases, leaving 16 bases between the germline ends. CDR3 length: 14 amino acids.

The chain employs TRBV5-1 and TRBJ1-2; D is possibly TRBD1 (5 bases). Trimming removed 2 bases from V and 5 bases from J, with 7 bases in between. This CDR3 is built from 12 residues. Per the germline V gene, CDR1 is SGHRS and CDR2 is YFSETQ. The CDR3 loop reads CASSFSGYGYTF. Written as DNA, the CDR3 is TGCGCCAGCAGCTTTTCAGGGTATGGCTACACCTTC.

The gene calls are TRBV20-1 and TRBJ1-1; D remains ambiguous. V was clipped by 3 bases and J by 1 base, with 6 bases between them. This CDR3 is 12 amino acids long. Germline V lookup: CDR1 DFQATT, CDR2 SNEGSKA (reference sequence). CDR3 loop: CSASHRNTEAFF. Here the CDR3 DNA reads TGCAGTGCTAGTCATAGGAACACTGAAGCTTTCTTT.